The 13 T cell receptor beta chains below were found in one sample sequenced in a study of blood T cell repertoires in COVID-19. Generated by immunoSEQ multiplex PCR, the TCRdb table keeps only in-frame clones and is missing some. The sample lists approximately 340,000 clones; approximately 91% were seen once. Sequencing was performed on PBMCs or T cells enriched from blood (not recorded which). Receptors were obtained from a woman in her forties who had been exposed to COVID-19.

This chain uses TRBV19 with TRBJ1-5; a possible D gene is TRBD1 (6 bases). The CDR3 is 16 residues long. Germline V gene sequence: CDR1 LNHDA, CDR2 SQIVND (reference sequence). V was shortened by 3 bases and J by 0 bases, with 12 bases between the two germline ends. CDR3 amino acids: CASSIYRADSNQPQHF. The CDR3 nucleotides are TGTGCCAGTAGTATTTACAGGGCCGATAGCAATCAGCCCCAGCATTTT.

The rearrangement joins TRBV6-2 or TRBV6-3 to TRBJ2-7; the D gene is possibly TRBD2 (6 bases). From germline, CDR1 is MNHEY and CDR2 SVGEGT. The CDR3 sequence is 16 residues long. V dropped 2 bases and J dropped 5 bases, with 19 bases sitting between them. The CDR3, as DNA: TGTGCCAGCAGTTACACCGGGACTCCTCCTCACCACGAGCAGTACTTC. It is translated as CASSYTGTPPHHEQYF.

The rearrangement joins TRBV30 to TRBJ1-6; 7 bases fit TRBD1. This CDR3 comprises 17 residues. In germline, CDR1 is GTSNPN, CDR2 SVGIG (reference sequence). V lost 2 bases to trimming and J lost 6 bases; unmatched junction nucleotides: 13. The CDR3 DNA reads TGTGCCTGGAGTCCCACCGGCAGGGACAGTCTTAATTCACCCCTCCACTTT. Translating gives CAWSPTGRDSLNSPLHF.

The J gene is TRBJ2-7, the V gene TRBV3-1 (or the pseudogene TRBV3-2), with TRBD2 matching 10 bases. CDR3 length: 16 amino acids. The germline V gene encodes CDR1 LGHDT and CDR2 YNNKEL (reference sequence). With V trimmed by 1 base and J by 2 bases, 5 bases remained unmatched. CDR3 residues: CASSQGGTSGTYEQYF. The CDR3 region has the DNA TGTGCCAGCAGCCAAGGGGGCACTAGCGGGACCTACGAGCAGTACTTC.

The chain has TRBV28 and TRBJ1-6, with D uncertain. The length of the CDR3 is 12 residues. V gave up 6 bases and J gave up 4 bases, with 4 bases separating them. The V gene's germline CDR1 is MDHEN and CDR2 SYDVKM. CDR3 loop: CASSPYNSPLHF. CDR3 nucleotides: TGTGCCAGCAGCCCATATAATTCACCCCTCCACTTT.

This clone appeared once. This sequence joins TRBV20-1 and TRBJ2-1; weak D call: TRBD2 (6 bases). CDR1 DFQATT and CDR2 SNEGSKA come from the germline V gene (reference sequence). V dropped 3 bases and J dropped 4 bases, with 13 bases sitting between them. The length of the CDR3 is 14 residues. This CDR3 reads CSASVGRGYNEQFF. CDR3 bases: TGCAGTGCTAGTGTTGGGCGGGGTTACAATGAGCAGTTCTTC.

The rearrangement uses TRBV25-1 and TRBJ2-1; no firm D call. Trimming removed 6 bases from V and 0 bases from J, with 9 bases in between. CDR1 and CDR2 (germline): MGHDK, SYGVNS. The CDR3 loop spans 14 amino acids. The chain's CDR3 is CASRGASSYNEQFF. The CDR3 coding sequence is TGTGCCAGCAGAGGCGCTAGCTCCTACAATGAGCAGTTCTTC.

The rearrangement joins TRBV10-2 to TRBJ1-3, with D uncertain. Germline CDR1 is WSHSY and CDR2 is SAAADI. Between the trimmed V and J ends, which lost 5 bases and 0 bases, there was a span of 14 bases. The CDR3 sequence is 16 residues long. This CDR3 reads CASSRTPVSSGNTIYF. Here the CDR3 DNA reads TGCGCCAGCAGTAGGACTCCTGTAAGCTCTGGAAACACCATATATTTT.

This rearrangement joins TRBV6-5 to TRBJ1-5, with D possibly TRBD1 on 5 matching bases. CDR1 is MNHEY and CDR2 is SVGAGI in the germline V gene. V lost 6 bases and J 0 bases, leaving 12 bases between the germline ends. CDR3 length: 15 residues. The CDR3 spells CASSKGLNSNQPQHF. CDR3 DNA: TGTGCCAGCAGCAAGGGACTCAATAGCAATCAGCCCCAGCATTTT.

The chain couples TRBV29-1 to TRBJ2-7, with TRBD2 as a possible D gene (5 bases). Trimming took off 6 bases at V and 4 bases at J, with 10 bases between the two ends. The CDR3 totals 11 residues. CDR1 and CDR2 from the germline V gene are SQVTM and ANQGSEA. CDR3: CSVGEVYEQYF. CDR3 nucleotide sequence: TGCAGCGTGGGAGAAGTTTACGAGCAGTACTTC.

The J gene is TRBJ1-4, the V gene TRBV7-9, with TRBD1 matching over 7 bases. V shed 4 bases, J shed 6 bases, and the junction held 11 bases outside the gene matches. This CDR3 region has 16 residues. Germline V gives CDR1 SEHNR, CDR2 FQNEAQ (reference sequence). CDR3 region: CASSSHTGVVDEKLFF. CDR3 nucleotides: TGTGCCAGCAGCTCACATACAGGGGTTGTTGATGAAAAACTGTTTTTT.

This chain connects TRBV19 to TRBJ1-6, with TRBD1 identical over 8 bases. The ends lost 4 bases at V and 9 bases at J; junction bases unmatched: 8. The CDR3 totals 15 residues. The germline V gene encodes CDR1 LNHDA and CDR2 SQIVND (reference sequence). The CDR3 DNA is TGTGCCAGTAGTACTCGGGGTGGACAGGGTTCACCCCTCCACTTT. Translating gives CASSTRGGQGSPLHF.

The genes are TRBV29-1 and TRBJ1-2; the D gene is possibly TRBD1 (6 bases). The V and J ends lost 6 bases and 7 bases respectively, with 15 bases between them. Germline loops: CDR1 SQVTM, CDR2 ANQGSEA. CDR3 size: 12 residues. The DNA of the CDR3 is TGCAGCGTACCCAGGGGCCCTTTTGGCTACACCTTC. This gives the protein CSVPRGPFGYTF.